The clone carrying this T cell receptor beta chain has just a few counts. The antigen remains unidentified. Extraction of RNA preceded its reverse transcription into cDNA, which served as the sequencing template. Libraries were prepared by immunoSEQ multiplex PCR; TCRdb keeps only in-frame clonotypes and omits some of them. This table holds approximately 100,000 clones, approximately 63% found once. The data are from a study of CD8+ T cells in alopecia areata. Overall study: The study gave tofacitinib for 6 to 18 months, then 6 months off drug. The study, taken as a whole, reports: During tofacitinib treatment, many expanded lesional clones remained in scalp and blood.

Germline V CDR1 and CDR2: MNHNS, SASEGT. The CDR3 is 15 amino acids. V shed 0 bases and J shed 7 bases, with 15 bases lying between them. Treatment denoted: oral pan-JAK inhibitor, 5-10 mg twice daily. The receptor was isolated from a human donor with alopecia areata. This material consisted of CD8+ T cells sorted from blood, taken between weeks 55 and 65, from a patient treated with tofacitinib. V is TRBV6-1 and J is TRBJ1-2, with TRBD1 as a possible D gene (5 bases). In nucleotides, the CDR3 is TGTGCCAGCAGTGAAGCTAACCGGGACGGAGGTGGCTACACCTTC. Translation gives CASSEANRDGGGYTF.